Below are 19 T cell receptor beta chains sequenced from a single sample in a study of blood T cell repertoires in COVID-19. Using immunoSEQ multiplex PCR, the repertoire was profiled, and TCRdb retains in-frame clones only, with some absent. The sample gives 180,000 or so clones, 80% to 90% of which show up once; roughly 5% is in the top ten. Sequencing was done on a sample of peripheral blood. Every receptor here comes from an elderly woman with acute or convalescent COVID-19.

The chain recombines TRBV10-3 with TRBJ1-3; 10 bases match TRBD1. The V segment lost 5 bases and the J segment 1 base; nucleotides outside the gene matches: 2. The CDR3 covers 15 residues. CDR1 and CDR2 (germline): ENHRY, SYGVKD. CDR3 region: CAISRTGGSGNTIYF. The CDR3 DNA reads as TGTGCCATCAGTCGGACAGGGGGGTCTGGAAACACCATATATTTT.

The chain is built from TRBV6-2 or TRBV6-3 and TRBJ2-5; D is unclear. CDR1 is MNHEY, CDR2 SVGEGT, per germline. This CDR3 is built from 12 residues. Trimming removed 4 bases at V and 5 bases at J, with 8 bases between. The CDR3 here is CASSFLQETQYF. The CDR3 DNA sequence: TGTGCCAGCAGTTTTTTGCAGGAGACCCAGTACTTC.

The chain uses TRBV2 and TRBJ2-1; D perhaps matches TRBD2 (5 bases). The CDR3 contains 14 residues. V lost 4 bases to trimming and J lost 4 bases, with 11 bases between them. Germline V gene sequence: CDR1 SNHLY, CDR2 FYNNEI. The CDR3 region is CASSGSRAYNEQFF. For the CDR3, the DNA is TGTGCCAGCAGTGGCTCGAGGGCATACAATGAGCAGTTCTTC.

The chain uses TRBV5-1 and TRBJ1-1; D gene uncertain. Germline V gene lookup returns CDR1 SGHRS and CDR2 YFSETQ. The V end was cut by 4 bases, the J end by 11 bases, with 18 bases between. The CDR3 runs 13 residues. The CDR3 region is CASSERAQNAAFF. The CDR3 DNA reads TGCGCCAGCAGCGAGAGGGCACAGAACGCCGCTTTCTTT.

The gene calls are TRBV27 and TRBJ1-2; no firm D call. V was clipped by 3 bases and J by 6 bases, with 11 bases between them. The CDR3 is 13 amino acids. Germline CDR1 MNHEY, CDR2 SMNVEV (reference sequence). In DNA form, the CDR3 reads TGTGCCAGCAGTTTGCGGGCCGTAGATGGCTACACCTTC. Translation: CASSLRAVDGYTF.

The rearrangement joins TRBV5-4 to TRBJ2-1, with 7 bases fitting TRBD2. Germline CDR1 reads SGHNT; CDR2 reads YYREEE (reference sequence). The CDR3 has 14 amino acids. With V trimmed by 5 bases and J by 12 bases, 14 bases remained unmatched. Here the CDR3 DNA reads TGTGCCAGCAGATCTATCGGATCCTCGGGGGGGCAGTTCTTC. Amino acids: CASRSIGSSGGQFF.

The V and J genes are TRBV5-1 and TRBJ1-1; D might be TRBD1 (6 bases). The length of the CDR3 is 14 residues. V lost 2 bases to trimming and J lost 4 bases, with 12 bases between them. Germline CDR1 reads SGHRS; CDR2 reads YFSETQ. CDR3 region: CASSFSPGVTEAFF. In DNA, the CDR3 is TGCGCCAGCAGCTTTTCTCCAGGGGTCACTGAAGCTTTCTTT.

This clone has a count of ten or more. Here the CDR3 reads CSVETGEGQPQHF. CDR3 DNA: TGCAGCGTTGAGACAGGGGAGGGTCAGCCCCAGCATTTT. This sequence joins TRBV29-1 and TRBJ1-5, with 8 bases identical to TRBD1. This CDR3 spans 13 amino acids. Per the germline V gene, CDR1 is SQVTM and CDR2 is ANQGSEA. Trimming cost V 3 bases and J 6 bases; bases outside gene matches: 4.

This chain joins TRBV28 and TRBJ2-7; the D gene is possibly TRBD2 (6 bases). The germline V gene encodes CDR1 MDHEN and CDR2 SYDVKM. This CDR3 has 13 residues. Deletions cut 3 bases from V and 5 bases from J, with 11 bases between. The CDR3: CASSFGGLNEQYF. DNA of the CDR3: TGTGCCAGCAGTTTTGGGGGACTGAACGAGCAGTACTTC.

The chain links TRBV5-1 to TRBJ2-1; a weak D match, TRBD1 (5 bases). Trimming pared 3 bases from V and 2 bases from J, leaving 9 bases between. CDR3 length equals 14 residues. The germline CDR1 and CDR2 sequences are SGHRS and YFSETQ. CDR3 nucleotide sequence: TGCGCCAGCAGCTCCCAGGGAACCTACAATGAGCAGTTCTTC. Amino acid sequence: CASSSQGTYNEQFF.

This chain joins TRBV7-2 and TRBJ1-1, with 11 bases that match TRBD1. CDR3 length equals 14 residues. Looked up from germline, CDR1 is SGHTA and CDR2 is FQGNSA. Losses at the gene ends were 5 bases for V and 12 bases for J; bases not matched to a gene: 11. The CDR3 protein is CASSPDRGRGLTFF. The CDR3 region has the DNA TGTGCCAGCAGCCCGGACAGGGGGCGCGGTTTAACTTTCTTT.

The genes are TRBV6-5 and TRBJ2-2; maybe TRBD2 (6 bases). The CDR3 spans 14 residues. Looked up from germline, CDR1 is MNHEY and CDR2 is SVGAGI. Trimming removed 7 bases at V and 2 bases at J, with 11 bases between. In DNA, the CDR3 is TGTGCCAGCACCGGCGGGGAAAACACCGGGGAGCTGTTTTTT. It specifies CASTGGENTGELFF.

The chain joins TRBV7-2 to TRBJ1-6, with D maybe TRBD1 (5 bases). CDR1 is SGHTA and CDR2 is FQGNSA in the germline V gene. Trimming left V 4 bases short and J 10 bases short, with 8 bases between. The CDR3 is 12 amino acids. CDR3 sequence reads: CASSYWGSPLHF. The CDR3 DNA sequence: TGTGCCAGCAGCTATTGGGGCTCACCCCTCCACTTT. Full variable domain (outside the CDR3, taken from reference TRBV7-2 and TRBJ1-6): GAGVSQSPSNKVTEKGKDVELRCDPISGHTALYWYRQSLGQGLEFLIYFQGNSAPDKSGLPSDRFSAERTGGSVSTLTIQRTQQEDSAVYLCASSYWGSPLHFGNGTRLTVT.

The gene calls are TRBV5-1 and TRBJ1-3, with D uncertain. Germline CDR1 and CDR2: SGHRS and YFSETQ. CDR3 length equals 16 residues. Trimming pared 0 bases from V and 4 bases from J, leaving 14 bases between. The CDR3 spells CASSLVGVSSGNTIYF. CDR3 bases: TGCGCCAGCAGCTTGGTCGGGGTGAGTTCCGGAAACACCATATATTTT.

This rearrangement joins TRBV29-1 to TRBJ2-7, with 8 bases identical to TRBD1. Germline CDR1 and CDR2: SQVTM and ANQGSEA. The length of the CDR3 is 12 residues. V was clipped by 7 bases and J by 4 bases; unmatched bases: 6. DNA for the CDR3: TGCAGCGCTACCGGGACAGGTTACGAGCAGTACTTC. Its translation: CSATGTGYEQYF.

The chain has TRBV18 and TRBJ2-1, with D maybe TRBD1 (6 bases). V lost 5 bases and J lost 3, with 20 bases in between. The length of the CDR3 is 17 residues. The germline gives CDR1 KGHSH, CDR2 LQKENI. The chain's CDR3 is CASSSLTVQGGYNEQFF. The CDR3 nucleotides are TGTGCCAGCTCATCGCTTACGGTACAGGGTGGCTACAATGAGCAGTTCTTC. Complete variable domain (other parts from reference TRBV18 and TRBJ2-1): NAGVMQNPRHLVRRRGQEARLRCSPMKGHSHVYWYRQLPEEGLKFMVYLQKENIIDESGMPKERFSAEFPKEGPSILRIQQVVRGDSAAYFCASSSLTVQGGYNEQFFGPGTRLTVL.

A single count supports this clone. CDR3 DNA sequence: TGTGCCAGCAAAGCTAGCGGGGACCCACGAAACATTCAGTACTTC. Translated: CASKASGDPRNIQYF. The rearrangement links TRBV6-5 to TRBJ2-4; 9 bases are shared with TRBD2. Trimming at V came to 7 bases and at J to 6 bases, leaving 10 bases not matched to a gene. The CDR3 sequence is 15 residues long. Germline loops: CDR1 MNHEY, CDR2 SVGAGI.

This clone appeared a few times. The chain recombines TRBV2 with TRBJ2-5; a weak D match, TRBD1 (6 bases). The germline gives CDR1 SNHLY, CDR2 FYNNEI. With 4 bases removed from V and 5 bases from J, the gap between germline ends came to 11 bases. The CDR3 runs 13 residues. The CDR3 DNA follows: TGTGCCAGCAGTGTGGACAGTTGGGAGACCCAGTACTTC. Protein: CASSVDSWETQYF.

As for this clone: This CDR3 is also generated by other DNA sequences in the sample. V is TRBV7-2 and J is TRBJ1-5; D gene ambiguous. CDR3 length equals 13 residues. V lost 4 bases and J 2 bases, leaving 6 bases between the germline ends. Germline assignment: CDR1 SGHTA and CDR2 FQGNSA. The CDR3 spells CASSSRGNQPQHF. As DNA, the CDR3 is TGTGCCAGCAGCTCACGAGGCAATCAGCCCCAGCATTTT.